The 22 T cell receptor beta chains reported below all come from one sample, sequenced in a study of blood T cell repertoires in COVID-19. Libraries were prepared by immunoSEQ multiplex PCR; TCRdb keeps only in-frame clonotypes and omits some of them. This table holds approximately 100,000 clones, 81% found once. Sequenced material: peripheral blood. These receptors were obtained from a human donor in a cohort sampled during active COVID-19.

The chain joins TRBV6-5 to TRBJ2-5, with a possible D match to TRBD1 (5 bases). Germline-derived CDR1 and CDR2 are MNHEY and SVGAGI. Trimming removed 0 bases at V and 0 bases at J, with 8 bases between. The CDR3 loop spans 15 amino acids. CDR3 sequence reads: CASSYSIRDQETQYF. CDR3 bases: TGTGCCAGCAGTTACTCGATCAGGGACCAAGAGACCCAGTACTTC.

J is TRBJ2-3 and V is TRBV18; D gene uncertain. In germline, CDR1 is KGHSH, CDR2 LQKENI. V was cut by 2 bases and J by 0 bases, with 3 bases left in between. The CDR3 is made up of 13 amino acids. The DNA of the CDR3 is TGTGCCAGCTCACCATATAGCACAGATACGCAGTATTTT. Protein: CASSPYSTDTQYF.

This chain joins TRBV28 and TRBJ2-1, with D maybe TRBD1 (6 bases). Germline-derived CDR1 and CDR2 are MDHEN and SYDVKM. CDR3 length equals 18 residues. Trimming removed 3 bases at V and 0 bases at J, with 18 bases between. For the CDR3, the DNA is TGTGCCAGCAGTTTTGGGGACACTCTAAAGAGCTCCTACAATGAGCAGTTCTTC. As protein: CASSFGDTLKSSYNEQFF.

The CDR3 is CASSLLETYNEQFF. DNA for the CDR3: TGTGCCAGCAGTTTATTAGAGACCTACAATGAGCAGTTCTTC. The chain joins TRBV6-5 to TRBJ2-1; D not certain. The CDR3 is 14 residues long. Germline loops: CDR1 MNHEY, CDR2 SVGAGI. Between the trimmed V and J ends, which lost 4 bases and 2 bases, there was a span of 9 bases.

This clone appeared a few times. The chain uses TRBV7-9 and TRBJ2-7, with D possibly being TRBD2 (5 bases). Germline-derived CDR1 and CDR2 are SEHNR and FQNEAQ (reference sequence). Between the trimmed V and J ends, which lost 4 bases and 4 bases, there was a span of 11 bases. The CDR3 has 13 residues. Written as DNA, the CDR3 is TGTGCCAGCAGCTACCGGGATACATACGAGCAGTACTTC. This sequence encodes CASSYRDTYEQYF.

V usage is TRBV5-1 and J usage is TRBJ2-7, with 9 bases that match TRBD1. The V and J ends lost 4 bases and 2 bases, in that order; junction bases with no gene match: 7. The CDR3 spans 15 residues. CDR1 is SGHRS, CDR2 YFSETQ, per germline. For the CDR3, the DNA is TGCGCCAGCAGCAGGTCGACAGGGGGAACCTACGAGCAGTACTTC. This encodes CASSRSTGGTYEQYF.

J is TRBJ1-1 and V is TRBV27; 9 bases fit TRBD1. CDR3 length: 15 amino acids. Trimming at V came to 3 bases and at J to 1 base, leaving 3 bases not matched to a gene. Germline V gene sequence: CDR1 MNHEY, CDR2 SMNVEV (reference sequence). The DNA of the CDR3 is TGTGCCAGCAGTTTCTCGGGACAGGGGAACACTGAAGCTTTCTTT. This sequence encodes CASSFSGQGNTEAFF.

The chain uses TRBV5-1 and TRBJ2-3; D is perhaps TRBD1 (5 bases). The CDR3 has 14 amino acids. V was pared by 8 bases and J by 4 bases, with 17 bases between. From germline, CDR1 is SGHRS and CDR2 YFSETQ. DNA of the CDR3: TGCGCCAGGACAACAGGAAAGGGCCCAGATACGCAGTATTTT. It encodes CARTTGKGPDTQYF.

The chain has TRBV9 and TRBJ2-5, with D possibly TRBD2 on 6 matching bases. The CDR3 extends over 16 amino acids. Germline CDR1 reads SGDLS; CDR2 reads YYNGEE. The ends were cut back, 4 bases at V and 5 bases at J, with 21 bases in the middle. CDR3: CASSQRDSPTAETQYF. The DNA of the CDR3 is TGTGCCAGCAGCCAGAGGGACTCTCCTACGGCGGAGACCCAGTACTTC.

This clone has only a few counts. The genes are TRBV6-5 and TRBJ2-7, with D tentatively TRBD1 (5 bases). The germline V and J ends were trimmed by 5 bases and 2 bases, with 10 bases remaining between them. Germline V CDR1 and CDR2: MNHEY, SVGAGI. The CDR3 sequence is 13 residues long. The CDR3 DNA is TGTGCCAGCAGTCCACAGGAACCCTACGAGCAGTACTTC. As protein: CASSPQEPYEQYF.

This rearrangement joins TRBV5-1 to TRBJ1-6; 7 nucleotides line up with TRBD1. The CDR3 runs to 15 residues. The germline gives CDR1 SGHRS, CDR2 YFSETQ. Trimming took 2 bases from V and 9 from J; bases not matched to a gene: 8. The CDR3 spells CASSFMEGGGSPLHF. CDR3 nucleotides: TGCGCCAGCAGCTTCATGGAAGGGGGCGGTTCACCCCTCCACTTT.

The rearrangement links TRBV27 to TRBJ2-7; a weak D match, TRBD1 (6 bases). V lost 1 base and J lost 0, with 31 bases in between. Looked up from germline, CDR1 is MNHEY and CDR2 is SMNVEV (reference sequence). The CDR3 covers 22 residues. CDR3 amino acids: CASSLFPSRLGQSRSVSYEQYF. The CDR3 bases are TGTGCCAGCAGTTTATTCCCTAGTAGACTGGGACAAAGCAGGAGTGTCTCCTACGAGCAGTACTTC.

This chain connects TRBV5-1 to TRBJ1-1; D remains unclear. CDR1 is SGHRS and CDR2 is YFSETQ in the germline V gene. This CDR3 spans 13 amino acids. Trimming shortened V by 0 bases and J by 1 base, and 4 bases separated the two germline ends. CDR3 in amino acids: CASSLGANTEAFF. The CDR3 nucleotides read TGCGCCAGCAGCTTGGGAGCGAACACTGAAGCTTTCTTT.

The gene calls are TRBV10-3 and TRBJ2-7; 8 bases map to TRBD1. The trim removed 4 bases at V and 6 bases at J, leaving 8 bases unmatched. This CDR3 region has 14 residues. Germline-derived CDR1 and CDR2 are ENHRY and SYGVKD. This chain's CDR3 is CAISANTGGIEQYF. The CDR3 DNA follows: TGTGCCATCAGTGCCAATACAGGGGGGATCGAGCAGTACTTC.

The chain is built from TRBV27 and TRBJ2-1, with 7 bases matching TRBD1. Germline V CDR1 and CDR2: MNHEY, SMNVEV (reference sequence). This CDR3 comprises 15 residues. Trimming took 7 bases from V and 0 from J; bases not matched to a gene: 6. The CDR3 coding sequence is TGTGCCAGCATCTCAGCAGGGGGCTCCTACAATGAGCAGTTCTTC. This encodes CASISAGGSYNEQFF.

For the CDR3, the DNA is TGTGCCAGCAGCTCAGCGCTAGGGACAGGGGGTAACTCTGGGGCCAACGTCCTGACTTTC. Translated, it gives CASSSALGTGGNSGANVLTF. The chain recombines TRBV5-4 with TRBJ2-6; 11 bases are a match to TRBD1. Germline CDR1 reads SGHNT; CDR2 reads YYREEE (reference sequence). The CDR3 covers 20 residues. Trimming took 3 bases from V and 0 from J; bases not matched to a gene: 11.

This chain links TRBV2 with TRBJ2-5, with a possible D match to TRBD2 (6 bases). Per germline, CDR1 SNHLY and CDR2 FYNNEI. Trimming removed 4 bases from V and 2 bases from J, with 11 bases in between. CDR3 length: 14 amino acids. The CDR3 nucleotides read TGTGCCAGCAGTGGGCGGGGCCTACAAGAGACCCAGTACTTC. Translated: CASSGRGLQETQYF.

The chain recombines TRBV4-1 with TRBJ1-5; 10 bases are a match to TRBD1. The CDR3 totals 14 residues. The V gene's germline CDR1 is MGHRA and CDR2 YSYEKL. After removal of 5 bases from V and 6 bases from J, the junction contained 4 bases not matched to a gene. The CDR3 here is CASSKTGGIQPQHF. CDR3 coding DNA: TGCGCCAGCAGCAAGACAGGGGGCATTCAGCCCCAGCATTTT.

The chain combines TRBV9 with TRBJ2-2, with TRBD2 matching over 11 bases. The CDR3 is 15 amino acids. Germline V gives CDR1 SGDLS, CDR2 YYNGEE. The J segment lost 6 bases and the V segment lost 5 bases, leaving 6 bases of the junction unmatched. CDR3 coding DNA: TGTGCCAGCAGACGTACTAGCGGGGGTCCCGGGGAGCTGTTTTTT. It encodes CASRRTSGGPGELFF.

V usage is TRBV7-9 and J usage is TRBJ2-7; D might be TRBD1 (6 bases). In germline, CDR1 is SEHNR, CDR2 FQNEAQ (reference sequence). Trimming took off 4 bases at V and 6 bases at J, with 19 bases between the two ends. This CDR3 is 15 amino acids long. This chain's CDR3 is CASSSAPQGSGEQYF. DNA for the CDR3: TGTGCCAGCAGCTCCGCGCCACAGGGAAGCGGCGAGCAGTACTTC.

The V and J genes are TRBV5-4 and TRBJ2-7, with TRBD2 matching over 13 bases. CDR1 and CDR2 (germline): SGHNT, YYREEE (reference sequence). The CDR3 length is 15 residues. The ends lost 4 bases at V and 6 bases at J; junction bases unmatched: 7. The chain's CDR3 is CASSTGTSGTTEQYF. Here the CDR3 DNA reads TGTGCCAGCAGCACCGGGACTAGCGGGACAACCGAGCAGTACTTC. The whole variable domain, remainder taken from reference TRBV5-4 and TRBJ2-7, is ETGVTQSPTHLIKTRGQQVTLRCSSQSGHNTVSWYQQALGQGPQFIFQYYREEENGRGNFPPRFSGLQFPNYSSELNVNALELDDSALYLCASSTGTSGTTEQYFGPGTRLTVT.

V is TRBV10-3 and J is TRBJ2-3, with TRBD2 identical over 12 bases. The germline gives CDR1 ENHRY, CDR2 SYGVKD. The CDR3 runs to 17 residues. The V gene end was trimmed by 3 bases and the J gene end by 6 bases; junction bases not matched to a gene: 10. DNA of the CDR3: TGTGCCATCAGTGAAACTAGCGGGAGGTCATTGTCCGATACGCAGTATTTT. Its translation: CAISETSGRSLSDTQYF.